These 2 T cell receptor beta chains came from one sample sequenced in a study of long-term antiretroviral therapy in people with HIV. Survey-level resolution applied to immunoSEQ assay v3.0. Repertoires were generated with immunoSEQ multiplex PCR, while TCRdb's copy carries only in-frame clones and drops some. The sample contains 20,000 to 25,000 clones, 82% of which appear only once. Specimen: unsorted PBMCs, collected 2.4 years after starting antiretroviral therapy. The receptors originated from a man aged 40-49 years with HIV.

The chain employs TRBV25-1 and TRBJ1-4, with a possible D match to TRBD1 (5 bases). The germline V gene has CDR1 MGHDK and CDR2 SYGVNS. The CDR3 totals 16 residues. Trimming took off 9 bases at V and 0 bases at J, with 17 bases between the two ends. CDR3 protein: CAREGPLGATNEKLFF. DNA of the CDR3: TGTGCCAGAGAGGGACCATTAGGGGCAACTAATGAAAAACTGTTTTTT.

V is TRBV27 and J is TRBJ1-2; TRBD1 matches 7 bases. The CDR3 has 18 amino acids. Per the germline V gene, CDR1 is MNHEY and CDR2 is SMNVEV (reference sequence). The junction had 11 bases not matched to a gene; V was cut back by 0 bases and J by 1 base. The CDR3 region is CASSLSWDSLTSNYGYTF. The CDR3 coding sequence is TGTGCCAGCAGTTTATCGTGGGACAGCCTAACGAGTAACTATGGCTACACCTTC.